This TCR beta chain derives from a study of OX40 agonist ivuxolimab in advanced cancers. Repertoires were generated with immunoSEQ multiplex PCR, while TCRdb's copy carries only in-frame clones and drops some. Here the sample spans about 34,000 clones, around 80% being singletons. The junction had 10 bases not matched to a gene; V was cut back by 2 bases and J by 4 bases. Germline CDR1 and CDR2: SGHDT and YYEEEE. The CDR3 is made up of 17 amino acids. This clone showed up just a few times. This TCR was sampled from an adult with an advanced solid tumor such as melanoma, head and neck, liver or kidney cancer. The gene calls are TRBV5-6 and TRBJ1-3; TRBD1 matches 9 bases. The sample consisted of CD4+ or CD8+ T cells sorted from blood, taken in a trial of the OX40 agonist ivuxolimab. CDR3 DNA sequence: TGTGCCAGCAGCTTTACCGGGACAGGGTTTTTCGGAAACACCATATATTTT. Translation: CASSFTGTGFFGNTIYF.